This entry lists 19 T cell receptor beta chains sequenced from one sample in a study of blood T cell repertoires in COVID-19. Libraries were prepared by immunoSEQ multiplex PCR; TCRdb keeps only in-frame clonotypes and omits some of them. The sample consists of around 55,000 clones, about nine tenths of them appearing once. Sequencing input: peripheral blood. These receptors were obtained from a man aged 40-49 years with COVID-19, enrolled during active disease.

The V gene is TRBV28, the J gene TRBJ1-1; no clear D. The germline V and J ends were trimmed by 2 bases and 1 base, with 5 bases remaining between them. This CDR3 contains 13 residues. Germline V gives CDR1 MDHEN, CDR2 SYDVKM. CDR3 sequence: CASSLLGNTEAFF. In nucleotides, the CDR3 is TGTGCCAGCAGTTTACTAGGGAACACTGAAGCTTTCTTT.

CDR3 amino acids: CASSNPTGGGYTEAFF. Here the CDR3 DNA reads TGTGCCAGCAGCAATCCTACAGGGGGCGGCTACACTGAAGCTTTCTTT. This chain connects TRBV7-2 to TRBJ1-1; 9 bases are shared with TRBD1. CDR1 and CDR2 (germline): SGHTA, FQGNSA. Trimming at V came to 5 bases and at J to 3 bases, leaving 10 bases not matched to a gene. CDR3 size: 16 residues. The full variable domain, rest sourced from reference TRBV7-2 and TRBJ1-1, is GAGVSQSPSNKVTEKGKDVELRCDPISGHTALYWYRQSLGQGLEFLIYFQGNSAPDKSGLPSDRFSAERTGGSVSTLTIQRTQQEDSAVYLCASSNPTGGGYTEAFFGQGTRLTVV.

The chain joins TRBV10-3 to TRBJ2-3, with TRBD1 matching 10 bases. Germline V gene sequence: CDR1 ENHRY, CDR2 SYGVKD. V lost 6 bases and J lost 5; bases outside the gene matches: 2. CDR3 length: 13 residues. The CDR3 loop is CAIRTGGEDTQYF. DNA of the CDR3: TGTGCCATCAGGACAGGGGGCGAAGATACGCAGTATTTT.

The rearrangement joins TRBV28 to TRBJ2-7, with TRBD1 matching 12 bases. V shed 3 bases and J 5 bases; nucleotides not matched to a gene: 8. Germline V gene data show CDR1 as MDHEN and CDR2 as SYDVKM. This CDR3 has 16 residues. The CDR3 DNA reads TGTGCCAGCAGTTTTGGCCGGGACAGGGGGCAGAACGAGCAGTACTTC. Its translation: CASSFGRDRGQNEQYF.

The genes are TRBV3-1 (or the pseudogene TRBV3-2) and TRBJ1-1; unclear D gene. Germline assignment: CDR1 LGHDT and CDR2 YNNKEL (reference sequence). The V end lost 4 bases, the J end lost 4 bases, and 13 bases lay between the germline ends. The CDR3 sequence is 14 residues long. The CDR3 coding sequence is TGTGCCAGCAGCCCTCGGGTCGCGACCACTGAAGCTTTCTTT. Amino acid sequence: CASSPRVATTEAFF.

This sequence joins TRBV27 and TRBJ2-3, with D possibly being TRBD1 (6 bases). This CDR3 is 14 amino acids long. V lost 6 bases to trimming and J lost 0 bases, with 10 bases between them. Germline V gene data show CDR1 as MNHEY and CDR2 as SMNVEV (reference sequence). CDR3 loop: CASRVGGSTDTQYF. The CDR3 DNA is TGTGCCAGCAGAGTAGGGGGAAGCACAGATACGCAGTATTTT.

The chain employs TRBV5-1 and TRBJ1-1; D is unresolved. Germline V gives CDR1 SGHRS, CDR2 YFSETQ. The length of the CDR3 is 14 residues. The V and J ends lost 0 bases and 4 bases respectively, with 10 bases between them. The CDR3: CASSLGGSGTEAFF. The CDR3 DNA is TGCGCCAGCAGCTTGGGAGGGTCCGGCACTGAAGCTTTCTTT.

The CDR3 DNA reads TGTGCCAGCAGCTTAGCTGGTGGGAACGGGGATACCTACAATGAGCAGTTCTTC. Encoded protein: CASSLAGGNGDTYNEQFF. The V gene is TRBV7-6, the J gene TRBJ2-1; possible D gene TRBD2, 5 bases. V lost 0 bases, J lost 2 bases, and 17 bases lay in between. CDR1 is SGHVS, CDR2 FNYEAQ, per germline. The CDR3 runs 18 residues.

The chain couples TRBV4-1 to TRBJ1-2, with D possibly TRBD1 on 5 matching bases. The germline gives CDR1 MGHRA, CDR2 YSYEKL. The CDR3 totals 16 residues. V lost 0 bases, J lost 6 bases, and 17 bases lay in between. CDR3 protein: CASSQEGGVQGDGYTF. CDR3 nucleotide sequence: TGCGCCAGCAGCCAAGAAGGAGGGGTCCAAGGCGATGGCTACACCTTC.

This chain links TRBV19 with TRBJ1-2; TRBD1 matches 11 bases. In germline, CDR1 is LNHDA, CDR2 SQIVND (reference sequence). V dropped 4 bases and J dropped 6; count of bases not matched to a gene: 7. CDR3 length: 15 residues. The CDR3 DNA reads TGTGCCAGTAGTAGTTACCGGGACAGGGGGAATGGCTACACCTTC. Amino acids: CASSSYRDRGNGYTF.

V is TRBV30 and J is TRBJ2-5; 11 bases fit TRBD2. V gave up 7 bases and J gave up 5 bases; unmatched junction bases: 6. This CDR3 contains 13 residues. The germline CDR1 and CDR2 sequences are GTSNPN and SVGIG (reference sequence). CDR3 sequence (DNA): TGTGCCTATAGCGGGAGGGGAATGGAGACCCAGTACTTC. This encodes CAYSGRGMETQYF.

This chain joins TRBV28 and TRBJ2-5, with D possibly matching TRBD1 (5 bases). Germline CDR1 is MDHEN and CDR2 is SYDVKM. The CDR3 is 14 residues long. V was trimmed by 8 bases and J by 1 base, leaving 14 bases between them. CDR3 region: CASSLWGSQETQYF. The DNA of the CDR3 is TGTGCCAGCTCCCTTTGGGGCAGCCAAGAGACCCAGTACTTC.

The chain employs TRBV28 and TRBJ1-2; no firm D call. CDR3 length: 13 residues. CDR1 is MDHEN, CDR2 SYDVKM, per germline. V shed 3 bases and J shed 8 bases, with 13 bases lying between them. For the CDR3, the DNA is TGTGCCAGCAGTTTGAGGATGACTGGGGGCTACACCTTC. Protein sequence: CASSLRMTGGYTF.

Details on this clone: The junction and the germline gene differ at one end; a read error may be behind it. The chain recombines TRBV12-3 or TRBV12-4 with TRBJ1-4; the D gene is possibly TRBD1 (5 bases). The CDR3 is made up of 12 amino acids. CDR3 region: CASRLVAGQLFF. The CDR3 nucleotides read TGTGCCAGCCGTTTAGTTGCAGGGCAACTGTTTTTT.

The genes are TRBV15 and TRBJ2-5, with D tentatively TRBD1 (6 bases). Germline lookup yields CDR1 LNHNV and CDR2 YYDKDF (reference sequence). The CDR3 covers 14 residues. Trimming took 1 base from V and 5 from J, leaving 11 bases between them. The CDR3 loop is CATSRAVQGETQYF. The CDR3, as DNA: TGTGCCACCAGCAGAGCCGTTCAGGGGGAGACCCAGTACTTC. Filled out from reference TRBV15 and TRBJ2-5, the complete variable domain reads DAMVIQNPRYQVTQFGKPVTLSCSQTLNHNVMYWYQQKSSQAPKLLFHYYDKDFNNEADTPDNFQSRRPNTSFCFLDIRSPGLGDTAMYLCATSRAVQGETQYFGPGTRLLVL.

This chain uses TRBV25-1 with TRBJ2-3; D uncertain. V lost 2 bases and J lost 1, with 13 bases in between. The CDR3 consists of 16 residues. CDR1 and CDR2 (germline): MGHDK, SYGVNS. CDR3 coding DNA: TGTGCCAGCAGTGAAGACCGCGGAATAGGCACAGATACGCAGTATTTT. The encoded protein is CASSEDRGIGTDTQYF. Supplemented by reference TRBV25-1 and TRBJ2-3, the full variable domain reads EADIYQTPRYLVIGTGKKITLECSQTMGHDKMYWYQQDPGMELHLIHYSYGVNSTEKGDLSSESTVSRIRTEHFPLTLESARPSHTSQYLCASSEDRGIGTDTQYFGPGTRLTVL.

The chain combines TRBV4-1 with TRBJ1-5; D is undetermined. The CDR3 extends over 16 amino acids. Trimming left V 4 bases short and J 7 bases short, with 20 bases between. Per the germline V gene, CDR1 is MGHRA and CDR2 is YSYEKL. CDR3 sequence: CASSLILASGRQPQHF. Written as DNA, the CDR3 is TGCGCCAGCAGCCTTATCTTGGCCTCAGGAAGACAGCCCCAGCATTTT.

The chain uses TRBV1 and TRBJ2-3; the table's TRBD1 call for D was not verified on the DNA. TRBV1 is tagged as a pseudogene. The CDR3 consists of 16 residues. The CDR3 coding sequence is TGCACCAGCAGCCAAGATCCTCAGGGGATCACAGATACGCAGTATTTT. This codes for CTSSQDPQGITDTQYF.

This chain joins TRBV14 and TRBJ2-1; D may be TRBD2 (6 bases). The germline V gene has CDR1 SGHDN and CDR2 FVKESK. Trimming removed 0 bases at V and 10 bases at J, with 10 bases between. This CDR3 comprises 13 residues. The CDR3 is CASSQEWGREQFF. CDR3 nucleotide sequence: TGTGCCAGCAGCCAAGAATGGGGGAGGGAGCAGTTCTTC. Variable domain in full (rest from reference TRBV14 and TRBJ2-1): EAGVTQFPSHSVIEKGQTVTLRCDPISGHDNLYWYRRVMGKEIKFLLHFVKESKQDESGMPNNRFLAERTGGTYSTLKVQPAELEDSGVYFCASSQEWGREQFFGPGTRLTVL.